A single sample gave rise to the 17 T cell receptor beta chains below, sequenced in a study of T-cell memory formation after mild COVID-19. TCRdb re-derived calls from the 5' RACE reads in MiXCR, one entry per CDR3 protein. The table has some 45,000 distinct CDR3 sequences, roughly 27% seen once. What was sequenced was PBMCs or a T cell subset sorted from them (not recorded which). These receptors originate from a man aged 18 to 30 who had mild COVID-19 (a few samples of this study predate the infection). Cell type and time point are not known.

Ten or more counts support this clonotype. V is TRBV7-9 and J is TRBJ2-3, with 9 bases lining up with TRBD2. The germline V gene encodes CDR1 SEHNR and CDR2 FQNEAQ (reference sequence). The CDR3 contains 13 residues. V was pared by 8 bases and J by 5 bases, with 5 bases of the junction left unmatched. The CDR3 protein is CASGGGAEDTQYF. The CDR3 DNA is TGTGCCAGCGGCGGGGGGGCCGAAGATACGCAGTATTTT.

The chain carries TRBV4-1 and TRBJ2-2; the match to TRBD1 covers 8 bases. CDR3 length equals 17 residues. Germline-derived CDR1 and CDR2 are MGHRA and YSYEKL. The ends lost 3 bases at V and 4 bases at J; junction bases unmatched: 10. As DNA, the CDR3 is TGCGCCAGCAGCCATAAGGACAGGGAAGGGGTCACCGGGGAGCTGTTTTTT. It is translated as CASSHKDREGVTGELFF.

This clonotype was seen a handful of times. V is TRBV6-5 and J is TRBJ2-3; D gene uncertain. From germline, CDR1 is MNHEY and CDR2 SVGAGI. The CDR3 has 13 residues. Trimming took 0 bases from V and 2 from J, leaving 3 bases between them. As DNA, the CDR3 is TGTGCCAGCAGTTACTCCTTCACAGATACGCAGTATTTT. As protein: CASSYSFTDTQYF.

This clonotype was seen only a few times. The rearrangement joins TRBV28 to TRBJ2-7; maybe TRBD2 (7 bases). The CDR3 loop spans 17 amino acids. Germline V gene sequence: CDR1 MDHEN, CDR2 SYDVKM. V lost 5 bases, J lost 0 bases, and 20 bases lay in between. This CDR3 reads CASSPRGARRSSYEQYV. The CDR3 DNA follows: TGTGCCAGCAGTCCCCGGGGGGCCAGGCGATCCTCCTACGAGCAGTACGTC.

This rearrangement joins TRBV9 to TRBJ2-7; D tentatively reads TRBD1 or TRBD2 (5 bases each). The V end was cut by 3 bases, the J end by 3 bases, with 16 bases between. The CDR3 is made up of 15 amino acids. Germline V gene sequence: CDR1 SGDLS, CDR2 YYNGEE. CDR3 DNA sequence: TGTGCCAGCAGCGCCGATCCGGGACCTCTCTACGAGCAGTACTTC. Encoded protein: CASSADPGPLYEQYF. Filled out from reference TRBV9 and TRBJ2-7, the complete variable domain reads DSGVTQTPKHLITATGQRVTLRCSPRSGDLSVYWYQQSLDQGLQFLIQYYNGEERAKGNILERFSAQQFPDLHSELNLSSLELGDSALYFCASSADPGPLYEQYFGPGTRLTVT.

The genes are TRBV6-2 or TRBV6-3 and TRBJ1-5; D may be TRBD1 (5 bases). The germline gives CDR1 MNHEY, CDR2 SVGEGT. This CDR3 spans 15 amino acids. V lost 2 bases and J lost 4, with 12 bases in between. The CDR3 reads CASSYRGTGNQPQHF. As DNA, the CDR3 is TGTGCCAGCAGTTACCGTGGGACGGGAAATCAGCCCCAGCATTTT.

This clonotype was picked up a small number of times. V and J are TRBV20-1 and TRBJ2-3, with TRBD2 matching 9 bases. The CDR3 covers 15 residues. The V segment lost 1 base and the J segment 6 bases; nucleotides outside the gene matches: 8. CDR1 is DFQATT, CDR2 SNEGSKA, per germline (reference sequence). The CDR3 DNA is TGCAGTGCTAGAGCAGCTAGCGGGATTAGGGATACGCAGTATTTT. As protein: CSARAASGIRDTQYF.

This clonotype came up a few times. This chain connects TRBV7-3 to TRBJ2-3; no clear D. V lost 1 base and J 4 bases, leaving 6 bases between the germline ends. CDR1 and CDR2 from the germline V gene are SGHTA and FQGTGA. This CDR3 spans 13 amino acids. The CDR3 DNA sequence: TGTGCCAGCAGCTTAAACTCCGCAGATACGCAGTATTTT. Translated, it gives CASSLNSADTQYF. The full variable domain, completed using reference TRBV7-3 and TRBJ2-3, is GAGVSQTPSNKVTEKGKYVELRCDPISGHTALYWYRQSLGQGPEFLIYFQGTGAADDSGLPNDRFFAVRPEGSVSTLKIQRTERGDSAVYLCASSLNSADTQYFGPGTRLTVL.

This clonotype has just a few counts. The chain is built from TRBV6-4 and TRBJ2-1; 10 bases map to TRBD2. This CDR3 has 15 amino acids. J was trimmed by 8 bases and V by 3 bases; bases with no gene match: 7. CDR1 and CDR2 from the germline V gene are MRHNA and SNTAGT. CDR3 bases: TGTGCCAGCAGTGAGAGCGGGGGGGCCCGCGATGAGCAGTTCTTC. This translates into CASSESGGARDEQFF.

This sequence joins TRBV6-9 and TRBJ2-7; 7 bases map to TRBD1. The CDR3 extends over 14 amino acids. With 11 bases clipped from V and 3 bases from J, the junction kept 13 bases outside the gene matches. In germline, CDR1 is MNHGY, CDR2 SVAAGI. The CDR3 sequence: CAGTRGGKIYEQYF. CDR3 DNA sequence: TGTGCCGGGACCCGAGGGGGCAAGATCTACGAGCAGTACTTC.

The J gene is TRBJ2-7, the V gene TRBV4-1, with D tentatively TRBD2 (6 bases). The V gene lost 1 base and the J gene lost 0 bases, with 10 bases spanning the gap. The CDR3 totals 15 residues. CDR1 MGHRA and CDR2 YSYEKL come from the germline V gene. CDR3: CASSQGPGGSYEQYF. DNA for the CDR3: TGCGCCAGCAGCCAAGGCCCCGGGGGCTCCTACGAGCAGTACTTC.

The chain combines TRBV12-3 or TRBV12-4 with TRBJ1-6, with a tentative D call TRBD1 (5 bases). This CDR3 is 14 amino acids long. V gave up 9 bases and J gave up 3 bases, with 12 bases separating them. The CDR3 spells CASRQGGYNSPLHF. DNA for the CDR3: TGTGCCAGTCGGCAGGGTGGCTATAATTCACCCCTCCACTTT.

The chain uses TRBV5-4 and TRBJ2-7, with D possibly being TRBD1 (6 bases). The CDR3 covers 14 residues. Per the germline V gene, CDR1 is SGHNT and CDR2 is YYREEE (reference sequence). Trimming removed 1 base from V and 4 bases from J, with 12 bases in between. CDR3 sequence (DNA): TGTGCCAGCAGCTTGCGGGACAAGGCTTACGAGCAGTACTTC. This sequence encodes CASSLRDKAYEQYF.

This clonotype was seen a handful of times. The chain combines TRBV7-6 with TRBJ2-3, with 7 bases that match TRBD2. Trimming removed 1 base from V and 2 bases from J; junction bases left unmatched: 9. Germline CDR1 SGHVS, CDR2 FNYEAQ. The CDR3 has 17 residues. The CDR3 here is CASSLGNLAASTDTQYF. Here the CDR3 DNA reads TGTGCCAGCAGCTTAGGGAACCTAGCGGCATCCACAGATACGCAGTATTTT.

In its sample, this clonotype was seen a few times. The gene calls are TRBV5-4 and TRBJ2-7; either TRBD1 or TRBD2 may supply D (6 bases each). Per germline, CDR1 SGHNT and CDR2 YYREEE (reference sequence). V lost 5 bases to trimming and J lost 2 bases, with 14 bases between them. CDR3 length equals 14 residues. The CDR3 DNA follows: TGTGCCAGCAGTCTAGGGGGGACTCCCTACGAGCAGTACTTC. Residues: CASSLGGTPYEQYF.

J is TRBJ1-3 and V is TRBV7-9; D is unresolved. The V and J ends lost 0 bases and 0 bases respectively, with 6 bases between them. Looked up from germline, CDR1 is SEHNR and CDR2 is FQNEAQ (reference sequence). The length of the CDR3 is 15 residues. For the CDR3, the DNA is TGTGCCAGCAGCTTAGCGCGGAACTCTGGAAACACCATATATTTT. Amino acids: CASSLARNSGNTIYF.

As for this clonotype: Its ends do not fully match the called genes, so a read error is possible. The chain combines TRBV20-1 with TRBJ1-6; 8 bases align to TRBD1. Germline CDR1 reads DFQATT; CDR2 reads SNEGSKA (reference sequence). CDR3 length: 14 residues. DNA for the CDR3: TGCAGTGCTGGAGACAGGGGTTATAATTCACCCCTCCACTTT. This translates into CSAGDRGYNSPLHF.